Listed here is a single TCR beta chain. The antigen is undetermined. Relative to the germline gene, one junction end is altered; a read error may explain this. This entry is derived from a study of blood T cells in healthy people across ages. Then a second PCR, running roughly 6 to 12 cycles, was carried out with a sample-barcoded 5' primer and a J-beta primer mix. MiXCR, run by TCRdb on the 5' RACE reads, gives a single entry per CDR3 protein. The profile shows 1.5 million to 2 million distinct CDR3 sequences, roughly 28% of them singletons. Study-wide results and limits: CMV infection status of these donors was not known. A conclusive naive versus antigen-experienced comparison was prevented by the unsorted PBMCs.

The germline gives CDR1 SGHRS, CDR2 YFSETQ. The CDR3 runs to 16 residues. The chain joins TRBV5-1 to TRBJ2-1; 9 nucleotides align to TRBD2. The receptor was derived from a woman aged 25 to 39 in good health. The sequencing sample was made of blood. The CDR3 DNA reads as TGCGCCAGCAGCTTGGGATGGACTAGCGTTGACAATGAGCGGTTCTTC. Protein: CASSLGWTSVDNERFF.